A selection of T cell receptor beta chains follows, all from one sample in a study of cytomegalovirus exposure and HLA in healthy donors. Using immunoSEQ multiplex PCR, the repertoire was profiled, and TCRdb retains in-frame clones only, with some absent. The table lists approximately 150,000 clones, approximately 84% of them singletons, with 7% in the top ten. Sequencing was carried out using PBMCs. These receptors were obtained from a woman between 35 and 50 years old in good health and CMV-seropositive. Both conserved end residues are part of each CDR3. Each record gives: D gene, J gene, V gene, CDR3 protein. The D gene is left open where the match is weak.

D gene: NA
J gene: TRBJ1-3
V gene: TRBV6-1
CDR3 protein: CASSDVRVRNTIYF

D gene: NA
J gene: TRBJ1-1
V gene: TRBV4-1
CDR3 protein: CASSLILGAQGTMNTEAFF

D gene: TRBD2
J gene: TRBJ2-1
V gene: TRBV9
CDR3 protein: CASSVIAGGRNEQFF

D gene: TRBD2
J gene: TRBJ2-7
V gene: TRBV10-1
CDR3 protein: CAIVLPGLAGGLTSYEQYF

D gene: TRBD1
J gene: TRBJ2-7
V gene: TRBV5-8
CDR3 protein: CASSPMDRAKTYEQYF

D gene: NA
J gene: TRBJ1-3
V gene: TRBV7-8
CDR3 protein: CASSSRDMTVSGNTIYF

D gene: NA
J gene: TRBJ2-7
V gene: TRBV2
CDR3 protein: CATKDRISTYEQYF

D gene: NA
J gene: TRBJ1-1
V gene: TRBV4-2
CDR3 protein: CASSQDRGWGTEAFF

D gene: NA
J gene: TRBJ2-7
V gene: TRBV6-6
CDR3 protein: CASSRAYEQYF

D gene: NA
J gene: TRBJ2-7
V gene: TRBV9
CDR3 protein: CASGVAPYSEQYF

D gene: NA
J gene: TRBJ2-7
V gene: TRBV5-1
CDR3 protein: CASSQGLSSYEQYF

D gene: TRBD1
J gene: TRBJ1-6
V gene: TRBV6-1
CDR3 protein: CASRPGQDNSPLHF

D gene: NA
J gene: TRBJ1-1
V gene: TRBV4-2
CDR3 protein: CASSQDAGIRAFF

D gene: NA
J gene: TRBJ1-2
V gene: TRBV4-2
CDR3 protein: CASSQDGQGGRGYTF

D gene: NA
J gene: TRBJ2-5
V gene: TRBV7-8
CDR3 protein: CASSLQGVQETQYF

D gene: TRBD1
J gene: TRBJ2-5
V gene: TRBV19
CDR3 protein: CASSAGTEQETQYF

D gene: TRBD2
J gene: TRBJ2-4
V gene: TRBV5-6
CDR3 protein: CASSPGGQMKNSQYF

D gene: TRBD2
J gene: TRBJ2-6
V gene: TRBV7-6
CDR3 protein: CASSLGSSGGSSGANVLTF

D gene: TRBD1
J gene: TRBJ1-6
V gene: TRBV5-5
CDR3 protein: CASSTGDFYNSPLHF

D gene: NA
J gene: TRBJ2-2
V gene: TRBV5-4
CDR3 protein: CASSLPGTGELFF

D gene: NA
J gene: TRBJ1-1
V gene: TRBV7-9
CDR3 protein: CASSAGRVNTEAFF

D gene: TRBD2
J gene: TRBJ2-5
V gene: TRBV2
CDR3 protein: CASSEEQRGRETQYF

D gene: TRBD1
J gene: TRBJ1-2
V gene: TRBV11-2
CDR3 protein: CASSLGTGGSYGYTF

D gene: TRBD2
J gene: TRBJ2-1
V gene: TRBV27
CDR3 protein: CASSWTSGYNEQFF

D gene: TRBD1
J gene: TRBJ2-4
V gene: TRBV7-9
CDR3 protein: CASSPLDRVGNIQYF

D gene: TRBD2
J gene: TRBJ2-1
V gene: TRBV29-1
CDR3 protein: CSVPSGGANEQFF

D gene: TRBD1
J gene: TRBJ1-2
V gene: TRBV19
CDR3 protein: CASSTTGGGGYTF

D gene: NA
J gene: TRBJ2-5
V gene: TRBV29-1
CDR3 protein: CSVGLRLTPEAQYF